A single sample gave rise to the 17 T cell receptor beta chains below, sequenced in a study of long-term antiretroviral therapy in people with HIV. Investigators performed immunoSEQ version v3.0 at survey level. Sequencing was performed with immunoSEQ multiplex PCR; in TCRdb, only in-frame clones are kept and a portion is missing. Among 45,000 to 50,000 clones, 80% to 90% were seen once, and the ten largest hold 2.5% to 3.5%. The sample was unsorted PBMCs, taken 0.8 years after starting antiretroviral therapy. Receptors originate from a woman younger than 35 with HIV.

The genes are TRBV5-6 and TRBJ1-2; 9 nucleotides align to TRBD1. The length of the CDR3 is 16 residues. In germline, CDR1 is SGHDT, CDR2 YYEEEE. V was pared by 1 base and J by 4 bases, with 8 bases of the junction left unmatched. The CDR3 DNA reads as TGTGCCAGCAGCTTGCCCCGGGACAGGGTAATCTATGGCTACACCTTC. Translated, it gives CASSLPRDRVIYGYTF.

The J gene is TRBJ2-1, the V gene TRBV6-5, with TRBD2 matching over 7 bases. CDR1 and CDR2 from the germline V gene are MNHEY and SVGAGI. CDR3 length: 12 amino acids. Trimming removed 5 bases from V and 9 bases from J; junction bases left unmatched: 4. CDR3 in DNA: TGTGCCAGCAGTAGGGGACTACCTGAGCAGTTCTTC. It yields the protein CASSRGLPEQFF.

V gene TRBV4-3 combines with J gene TRBJ1-4; 10 bases line up with TRBD1. V shed 4 bases and J 8 bases; nucleotides not matched to a gene: 10. The CDR3 sequence is 16 residues long. The germline V gene has CDR1 LGHNA and CDR2 YSLEER. CDR3 DNA: TGCGCCAGCAGCCTTTCGACCGGGACAGGGGACGAAAAACTGTTTTTT. It encodes CASSLSTGTGDEKLFF.

A few counts support this clone. The V call is TRBV7-3, the J call TRBJ1-2; 8 bases are shared with TRBD1. The CDR3 length is 13 residues. The germline V gene encodes CDR1 SGHTA and CDR2 FQGTGA. The trim removed 4 bases at V and 9 bases at J, leaving 7 bases unmatched. The chain's CDR3 is CASSSDRDLSYTF. The CDR3 DNA is TGTGCCAGCAGCTCGGACAGGGACTTGAGCTACACCTTC. The full variable domain, rest sourced from reference TRBV7-3 and TRBJ1-2, is GAGVSQTPSNKVTEKGKYVELRCDPISGHTALYWYRQSLGQGPEFLIYFQGTGAADDSGLPNDRFFAVRPEGSVSTLKIQRTERGDSAVYLCASSSDRDLSYTFGSGTRLTVV.

Only one count was recorded for this clone. The chain joins TRBV18 to TRBJ1-4, with 9 bases lining up with TRBD1. V dropped 6 bases and J dropped 5; count of bases not matched to a gene: 7. The V gene's germline CDR1 is KGHSH and CDR2 LQKENI. The CDR3 is 15 amino acids. CDR3: CASSPGQGSNEKLFF. CDR3 sequence (DNA): TGTGCCAGCTCGCCGGGACAGGGCTCGAATGAAAAACTGTTTTTT.

V usage is TRBV28 and J usage is TRBJ2-7, with unresolved D. CDR1 is MDHEN and CDR2 is SYDVKM in the germline V gene. Trimming took 7 bases from V and 2 from J, leaving 15 bases between them. This CDR3 spans 14 amino acids. The CDR3 region has the DNA TGTGCCAGCACCATGAGGCAGGTTCCCTACGAGCAGTACTTC. The encoded protein is CASTMRQVPYEQYF.

The chain combines TRBV4-3 with TRBJ2-7; D is possibly TRBD2 (5 bases). This CDR3 is 15 amino acids long. Per the germline V gene, CDR1 is LGHNA and CDR2 is YSLEER. Trimming removed 0 bases at V and 7 bases at J, with 16 bases between. The CDR3 here is CASSQDQRTLSEQYF. The CDR3 nucleotides read TGCGCCAGCAGCCAAGATCAAAGGACTCTGTCGGAGCAGTACTTC.

The chain has TRBV7-8 and TRBJ2-2; D gene ambiguous. Germline V lookup: CDR1 SGHVS, CDR2 FQNEAQ. Trimming cost V 0 bases and J 6 bases, with 8 bases left between them. CDR3 length equals 14 residues. CDR3 nucleotides: TGTGCCAGCAGCTTAGCCACAGCATCCGGGGAGCTGTTTTTT. This translates into CASSLATASGELFF.

This chain joins TRBV28 and TRBJ1-2; a weak D match, TRBD1 (5 bases). There are 14 residues in the CDR3. Germline assignment: CDR1 MDHEN and CDR2 SYDVKM. V was clipped by 3 bases and J by 6 bases, with 14 bases between them. The CDR3 coding sequence is TGTGCCAGCAGTTTTGAACGGGGCAGGAATGGCTACACCTTC. Translation: CASSFERGRNGYTF.

The chain combines TRBV11-2 with TRBJ2-5; D call uncertain. The V gene's germline CDR1 is SGHAT and CDR2 FQNNGV. The V end was cut by 1 base, the J end by 1 base, with 10 bases between. The CDR3 has 15 amino acids. CDR3 amino acids: CASSLAFSVQETQYF. The DNA for the CDR3 is TGTGCCAGCAGCTTAGCGTTCTCGGTCCAAGAGACCCAGTACTTC.

V and J are TRBV9 and TRBJ2-1; the D gene is possibly TRBD1 (5 bases). The CDR3 is made up of 16 amino acids. Trimming stripped 0 bases from V and 4 bases from J, with 14 bases between. The V gene's germline CDR1 is SGDLS and CDR2 YYNGEE. Here the CDR3 reads CASSVGPETGYNEQFF. The CDR3 DNA sequence: TGTGCCAGCAGCGTAGGTCCAGAAACAGGTTACAATGAGCAGTTCTTC. Variable domain in full (rest from reference TRBV9 and TRBJ2-1): DSGVTQTPKHLITATGQRVTLRCSPRSGDLSVYWYQQSLDQGLQFLIQYYNGEERAKGNILERFSAQQFPDLHSELNLSSLELGDSALYFCASSVGPETGYNEQFFGPGTRLTVL.

V and J are TRBV19 and TRBJ2-7; D not resolved. The CDR3 is made up of 17 amino acids. Germline V gene lookup returns CDR1 LNHDA and CDR2 SQIVND (reference sequence). V lost 3 bases and J lost 2, with 20 bases in between. This CDR3 reads CASSIKIGPLTPYEQYF. In DNA form, the CDR3 reads TGTGCCAGTAGTATCAAAATCGGCCCACTGACTCCCTACGAGCAGTACTTC.

V gene TRBV9 combines with J gene TRBJ1-5, with D uncertain. With 3 bases removed from V and 0 bases from J, the gap between germline ends came to 13 bases. This CDR3 contains 16 residues. Germline V gene data show CDR1 as SGDLS and CDR2 as YYNGEE. The CDR3 nucleotides are TGTGCCAGCAGCGCCAAAGCAGGAGGTAGCAATCAGCCCCAGCATTTT. Its translation: CASSAKAGGSNQPQHF.

The V gene is TRBV28, the J gene TRBJ1-5, with a weak D call TRBD1 (6 bases). The CDR3 contains 14 residues. The V gene's germline CDR1 is MDHEN and CDR2 SYDVKM. The germline V and J ends were trimmed by 3 bases and 5 bases, with 11 bases remaining between them. The CDR3 DNA is TGTGCCAGCAGTTTGACCGGGGGCCATCAGCCCCAGCATTTT. Its translation is CASSLTGGHQPQHF. Full variable domain (outside the CDR3, taken from reference TRBV28 and TRBJ1-5): DVKVTQSSRYLVKRTGEKVFLECVQDMDHENMFWYRQDPGLGLRLIYFSYDVKMKEKGDIPEGYSVSREKKERFSLILESASTNQTSMYLCASSLTGGHQPQHFGDGTRLSIL.

CDR3 nucleotide sequence: TGTGCCAGCACCCCTCCTGAGGGGGGCGGTGAAAAACTGTTTTTT. Residues: CASTPPEGGGEKLFF. V usage is TRBV7-9 and J usage is TRBJ1-4, with D possibly being TRBD1 (6 bases). The CDR3 totals 15 residues. V lost 7 bases, J lost 7 bases, and 19 bases lay in between. Germline CDR1 reads SEHNR; CDR2 reads FQNEAQ (reference sequence).

The rearrangement uses TRBV27 and TRBJ2-7; weak D call: TRBD1 (6 bases). Germline values: CDR1 MNHEY, CDR2 SMNVEV (reference sequence). The length of the CDR3 is 15 residues. V was clipped by 2 bases and J by 4 bases, with 15 bases between them. The CDR3 protein is CASSLVQGRGYEQYF. The CDR3 DNA reads TGTGCCAGCAGTTTAGTACAGGGTAGGGGGTACGAGCAGTACTTC.

V usage is TRBV5-8 and J usage is TRBJ2-1, with D possibly being TRBD1 (6 bases). CDR1 and CDR2 (germline): SGHTS, YDEGEE. The CDR3 is 17 amino acids. V lost 4 bases, J lost 13 bases, and 30 bases lay in between. In DNA, the CDR3 is TGTGCCAGCAGCGAATCTAAACATCCGTTGGGCCCGGGACACCAGTTCTTC. Translated: CASSESKHPLGPGHQFF.